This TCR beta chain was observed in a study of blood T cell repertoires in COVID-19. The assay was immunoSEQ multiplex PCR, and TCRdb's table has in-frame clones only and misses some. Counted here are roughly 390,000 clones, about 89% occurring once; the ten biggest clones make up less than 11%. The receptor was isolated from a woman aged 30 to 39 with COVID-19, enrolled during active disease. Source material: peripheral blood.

The CDR3 sequence: CATSTTGKSYEQYF. In DNA form, the CDR3 reads TGTGCCACCAGCACCACAGGGAAATCCTACGAGCAGTACTTC. V gene TRBV15 combines with J gene TRBJ2-7; perhaps TRBD1 as D (6 bases). Germline V gives CDR1 LNHNV, CDR2 YYDKDF (reference sequence). CDR3 length: 14 residues. V lost 4 bases to trimming and J lost 1 base, with 11 bases between them.